This T cell receptor beta chain was sequenced for a study of blood T cell repertoires in COVID-19. Study background: COVID-19 samples collected from the United States, Italy and Spain covered acute and convalescent phases. Sample material is recorded as cDNA or gDNA derived from T cells, B-cell-depleted T cells, or PBMCs.

In the source study's methods: Counts of nucleated cells, estimated from reference gene primer amplification, were obtained. TCRdb's table, derived via immunoSEQ multiplex PCR, lists solely in-frame clones and lacks some. V and J calls and clone size are copied from that table; D and trimming were computed from the DNA. The sample includes approximately 120,000 clones, 83% of them seen just once. CDR3 length: 14 residues. The sample consisted of peripheral blood. The chain is built from TRBV21-1 and TRBJ2-7; the table's D call TRBD2 went unverified against the DNA. TRBV21-1 is a pseudogene. The TCR originated in a woman aged 60-70 years with acute or convalescent COVID-19. CDR3 sequence reads: CAIARGTGDREQYF. The CDR3 DNA sequence: TGTGCCATCGCGAGAGGGACTGGGGATCGGGAGCAGTACTTC.